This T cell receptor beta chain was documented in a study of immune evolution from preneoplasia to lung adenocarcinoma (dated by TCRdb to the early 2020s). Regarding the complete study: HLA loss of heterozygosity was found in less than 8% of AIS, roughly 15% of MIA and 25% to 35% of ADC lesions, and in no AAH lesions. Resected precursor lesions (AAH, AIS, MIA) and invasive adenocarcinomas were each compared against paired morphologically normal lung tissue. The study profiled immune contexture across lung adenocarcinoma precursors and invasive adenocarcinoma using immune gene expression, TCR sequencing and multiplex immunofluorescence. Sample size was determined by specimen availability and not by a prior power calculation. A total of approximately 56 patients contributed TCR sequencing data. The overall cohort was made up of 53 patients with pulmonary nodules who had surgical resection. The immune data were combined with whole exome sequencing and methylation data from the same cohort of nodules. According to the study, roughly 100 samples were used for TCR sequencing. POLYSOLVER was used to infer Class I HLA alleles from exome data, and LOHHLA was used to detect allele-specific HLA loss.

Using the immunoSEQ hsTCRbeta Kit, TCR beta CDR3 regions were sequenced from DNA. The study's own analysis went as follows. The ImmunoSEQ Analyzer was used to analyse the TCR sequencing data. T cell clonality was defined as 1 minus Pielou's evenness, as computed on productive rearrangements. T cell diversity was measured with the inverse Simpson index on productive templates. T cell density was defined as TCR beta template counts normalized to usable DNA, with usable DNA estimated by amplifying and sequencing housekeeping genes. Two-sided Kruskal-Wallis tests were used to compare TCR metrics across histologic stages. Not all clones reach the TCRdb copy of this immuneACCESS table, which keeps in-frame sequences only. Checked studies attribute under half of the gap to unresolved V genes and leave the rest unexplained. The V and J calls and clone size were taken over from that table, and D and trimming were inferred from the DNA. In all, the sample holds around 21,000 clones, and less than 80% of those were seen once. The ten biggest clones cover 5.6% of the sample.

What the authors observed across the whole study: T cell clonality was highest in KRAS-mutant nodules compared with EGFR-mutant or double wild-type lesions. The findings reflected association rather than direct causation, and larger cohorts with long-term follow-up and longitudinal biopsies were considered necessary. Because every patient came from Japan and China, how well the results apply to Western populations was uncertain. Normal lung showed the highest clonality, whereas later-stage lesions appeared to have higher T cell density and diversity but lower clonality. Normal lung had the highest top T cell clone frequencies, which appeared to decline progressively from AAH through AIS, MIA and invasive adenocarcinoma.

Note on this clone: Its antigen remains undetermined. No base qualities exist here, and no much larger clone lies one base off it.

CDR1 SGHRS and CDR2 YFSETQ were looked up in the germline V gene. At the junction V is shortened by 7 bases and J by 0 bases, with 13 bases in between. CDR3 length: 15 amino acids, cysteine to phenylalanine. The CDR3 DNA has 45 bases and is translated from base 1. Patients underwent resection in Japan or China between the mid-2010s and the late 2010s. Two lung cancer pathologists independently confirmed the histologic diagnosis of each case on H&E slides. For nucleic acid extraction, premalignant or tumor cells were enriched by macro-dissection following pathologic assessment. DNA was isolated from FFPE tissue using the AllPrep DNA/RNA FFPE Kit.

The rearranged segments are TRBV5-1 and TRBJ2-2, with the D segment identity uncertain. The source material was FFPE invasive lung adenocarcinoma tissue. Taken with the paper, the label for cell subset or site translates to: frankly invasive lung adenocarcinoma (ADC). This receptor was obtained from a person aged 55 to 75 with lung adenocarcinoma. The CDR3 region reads CASAPGHANTGELFF. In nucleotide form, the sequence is TGCGCCAGCGCCCCTGGGCACGCGAACACCGGGGAGCTGTTTTTT.